Listed below are T cell receptor beta chains from one sample, sequenced in a study of long-term antiretroviral therapy in people with HIV. The protocol was immunoSEQ multiplex PCR, while the TCRdb copy is restricted to in-frame clones and leaves out a portion. The data hold about 16,000 clones, with around 94% observed a single time. Sequences were derived from unsorted PBMCs, sampled roughly 6.8 years after starting antiretroviral therapy. These receptors all stem from a woman in her fifties or sixties with HIV. Both conserved end residues are part of each CDR3. A D gene is named only where the DNA matches it firmly.

v_call,j_call,d_call,cdr3_aa
TRBV10-3,TRBJ2-7,NA,CAISEPGGGRPSGEQYF
TRBV10-3,TRBJ2-1,TRBD2,CAISGGRDDEQFF
TRBV5-4,TRBJ2-5,TRBD1,CASSFGQGQETQYF
TRBV9,TRBJ2-2,TRBD2,CASSVDIAGVGTGELFF
TRBV5-6,TRBJ1-2,NA,CASSFRGSGYTF
TRBV11-2,TRBJ2-6,TRBD1,CASKPYSGTASGANVLTF
TRBV11-3,TRBJ2-2,NA,CASSHFTGELFF
TRBV6-5,TRBJ2-7,NA,CASSPAKGVSYEQYF
TRBV20-1,TRBJ1-1,NA,CSARGPYSAFF
TRBV28,TRBJ1-5,NA,CASSAQDQPQHF
TRBV28,TRBJ1-1,NA,CASTTGNTEAFF
TRBV2,TRBJ2-3,NA,CASNRQGTDTQYF
TRBV9,TRBJ1-2,TRBD1,CASSSWTGSGYTF
TRBV10-1,TRBJ1-6,TRBD1,CARAPTGRDSPLHF
TRBV4-1,TRBJ1-3,NA,CASSQDRTAVGNTIYF
TRBV29-1,TRBJ2-5,NA,CSVGRMVGVETQYF
TRBV5-1,TRBJ1-6,TRBD1,CASSLGQGEYNSPLHF
TRBV19,TRBJ2-1,TRBD1,CASSTGQGNEQFF
TRBV18,TRBJ2-5,NA,CASSLIKGETQYF
TRBV28,TRBJ2-7,TRBD2,CASSLTLASGSYEQYF
TRBV28,TRBJ1-1,NA,CASIKAQGHTEAFF
TRBV19,TRBJ2-1,TRBD2,CASSIRLAGLHIYNEQFF
TRBV29-1,TRBJ2-5,TRBD2,CSVDGLAGEQETQYF
TRBV15,TRBJ2-5,TRBD2,CATSRGLAGGDQETQYF
TRBV2,TRBJ2-5,TRBD2,CASMGGRAGEETQYF
TRBV5-1,TRBJ2-7,NA,CASSSSGRTRDEQYF
TRBV6-6,TRBJ1-4,NA,CASSYMGDSNEKLFF
TRBV5-1,TRBJ2-7,NA,CASSLGGTDSAEQYF
TRBV7-6,TRBJ2-1,NA,CASSFSWNEQFF
TRBV18,TRBJ2-1,NA,CASSTSTPSSYNEQFF
TRBV6-1,TRBJ2-3,NA,CASSESRPDTQYF
TRBV14,TRBJ2-7,TRBD2,CASSLRLAGVDEQYF
TRBV28,TRBJ1-2,TRBD1,CASSYQGGYGYTF
TRBV5-2,TRBJ2-7,NA,CASSQGSSGSIDEQYF
TRBV28,TRBJ1-5,NA,CASSTPSGNNQPQHF
TRBV5-4,TRBJ1-1,NA,CASSLGDTEAFF
TRBV2,TRBJ2-1,NA,CASRGEYNEQFF
TRBV27,TRBJ2-7,NA,CASSSLQSSYEQYF
TRBV2,TRBJ2-2,NA,CASSEGLLTGELFF
TRBV19,TRBJ2-7,TRBD2,CASSIASGSSYEQYF
TRBV19,TRBJ2-1,TRBD1,CASSRTGVEQFF